The 21 T cell receptor beta chains given below trace back to one sample, sequenced in a study of CD8 T cells in ankylosing spondylitis. Study findings and constraints: The study identified a TCR beta motif of fewer than 10 highly homologous variants that appeared characteristic of ankylosing spondylitis blood.

The antigens for these receptors are not known. MiXCR, run by TCRdb on the 5' RACE reads, gives a single entry per CDR3 protein. The sample yields 400,000 or so distinct CDR3 sequences, roughly 27% seen once. Sequenced sample: blood, either unsorted or a sorted T cell fraction (not recorded which). The receptors were sampled from a male donor with ankylosing spondylitis.

This chain links TRBV5-6 with TRBJ1-4; D unresolved. Germline V gene sequence: CDR1 SGHDT, CDR2 YYEEEE. The CDR3 is made up of 14 amino acids. V was cut by 4 bases and J by 3 bases, with 10 bases left in between. Written as DNA, the CDR3 is TGTGCCAGCAGCGCGGGTTGGGCTAATGAAAAACTGTTTTTT. It translates to CASSAGWANEKLFF.

V gene TRBV30 combines with J gene TRBJ2-1; TRBD2 matches 12 bases. CDR3 size: 14 residues. Germline V gene sequence: CDR1 GTSNPN, CDR2 SVGIG (reference sequence). V trimming: 1 base; J trimming: 5 bases; junction bases outside the gene matches: 0. CDR3 protein: CAWSGLAGDNEQFF. The CDR3 bases are TGTGCCTGGAGTGGACTAGCGGGGGACAATGAGCAGTTCTTC.

In its sample, this clonotype was seen a few times. The rearrangement joins TRBV7-9 to TRBJ1-5; 7 bases are a match to TRBD1. Trimming cost V 5 bases and J 5 bases; bases outside gene matches: 3. This CDR3 has 13 residues. Germline V lookup: CDR1 SEHNR, CDR2 FQNEAQ (reference sequence). CDR3 nucleotides: TGTGCCAGCAGCGCGCAGGGGGATCAGCCCCAGCATTTT. Its protein is CASSAQGDQPQHF.

This clonotype has more than one count but fewer than ten. The chain couples TRBV29-1 to TRBJ2-1; D gene uncertain. Germline loops: CDR1 SQVTM, CDR2 ANQGSEA. The CDR3 runs to 14 residues. Trimming shortened V by 8 bases and J by 9 bases, and 23 bases separated the two germline ends. This chain's CDR3 is CSYSVPVYNSEQFF. DNA of the CDR3: TGCAGCTACAGCGTCCCTGTTTACAACAGTGAGCAGTTCTTC.

This chain connects TRBV20-1 to TRBJ2-5, with no clear D. In germline, CDR1 is DFQATT, CDR2 SNEGSKA (reference sequence). Trimming left V 2 bases short and J 7 bases short, with 17 bases between. The length of the CDR3 is 14 residues. The CDR3: CSARPSHGSGTQYF. The CDR3 DNA reads as TGCAGTGCTAGACCATCTCATGGGTCAGGGACCCAGTACTTC.

The chain carries TRBV10-1 and TRBJ1-4; a weak D match, TRBD1 (5 bases). Germline lookup yields CDR1 WNHNN and CDR2 SYGVQD (reference sequence). V lost 0 bases and J 6 bases, leaving 11 bases between the germline ends. This CDR3 spans 15 amino acids. DNA for the CDR3: TGCGCCAGCAGTGAGTCGAAAGGGGCAGATGAAAAACTGTTTTTT. Translated, it gives CASSESKGADEKLFF.

In its sample, this clonotype was seen a few times. The chain recombines TRBV5-1 with TRBJ2-1; no firm D call. With 6 bases removed from V and 0 bases from J, the gap between germline ends came to 10 bases. From germline, CDR1 is SGHRS and CDR2 YFSETQ. This CDR3 has 14 amino acids. The CDR3 spells CASTRKDSYNEQFF. CDR3 sequence (DNA): TGCGCCAGCACTCGCAAAGACTCCTACAATGAGCAGTTCTTC.

The rearrangement uses TRBV6-1 and TRBJ2-7, with TRBD2 matching over 10 bases. The CDR3 length is 17 residues. J gave up 0 bases and V 3 bases, and 8 bases lay outside the gene matches. In germline, CDR1 is MNHNS, CDR2 SASEGT. The CDR3 region is CASSEGLAYGDSYEQYV. The CDR3 DNA reads TGTGCCAGCAGTGAGGGACTAGCGTACGGAGACTCCTACGAGCAGTACGTC.

The V call is TRBV20-1, the J call TRBJ1-5, with TRBD1 matching over 9 bases. The CDR3 has 15 amino acids. Trimming removed 5 bases from V and 5 bases from J; junction bases left unmatched: 10. Germline assignment: CDR1 DFQATT and CDR2 SNEGSKA (reference sequence). The CDR3 DNA sequence: TGCAGTGCTTGTCACGGGACAGGGTTTGATCAGCCCCAGCATTTT. It codes for CSACHGTGFDQPQHF.

This clonotype has more than one count but fewer than ten. The chain couples TRBV29-1 to TRBJ2-5; tentatively, D is TRBD1 (5 bases). The CDR3 consists of 12 residues. V dropped 3 bases and J dropped 4 bases, with 9 bases sitting between them. The germline V gene has CDR1 SQVTM and CDR2 ANQGSEA. CDR3: CSVDAGLETQYF. CDR3 DNA: TGCAGCGTTGATGCAGGGTTAGAGACCCAGTACTTC.

The chain combines TRBV2 with TRBJ1-1; D is ambiguous. This CDR3 has 15 amino acids. CDR1 is SNHLY and CDR2 is FYNNEI in the germline V gene. Trimming cost V 4 bases and J 4 bases, with 16 bases left between them. The CDR3 loop reads CASSGGVSWGTEAFF. In nucleotides, the CDR3 is TGTGCCAGCAGTGGGGGAGTCAGCTGGGGCACTGAAGCTTTCTTT.

This chain joins TRBV12-3 or TRBV12-4 and TRBJ2-2, with 10 bases that match TRBD2. The CDR3 runs 16 residues. J lost 5 bases, V lost 7 bases, and 10 bases had no gene match. CDR3 DNA: TGTGCCAGCACGCCTAGCGGGAGAGGAGGAACCGGGGAGCTGTTTTTT. Protein product: CASTPSGRGGTGELFF.

Comment on this clonotype: The CDR3 does not end in the conserved phenylalanine or tryptophan, so this is likely a read error. The rearrangement joins TRBV5-1 to TRBJ2-3, with D hard to call. The CDR3 contains 15 residues. V lost 4 bases and J 0 bases, leaving 12 bases between the germline ends. In germline, CDR1 is SGHRS, CDR2 YFSETQ. CDR3 DNA sequence: TGCGCCAGCAGCGACCCGGCTCTAAGCACAGATACGCAGTATATT. Residues: CASSDPALSTDTQYI.

Here the CDR3 DNA reads TGTGCCAGCAGCCCCCGGTGGGAGTTAGAGACCCAGTACTTC. It translates to CASSPRWELETQYF. The gene calls are TRBV7-8 and TRBJ2-5; possibly TRBD2 for D (5 bases). V lost 5 bases to trimming and J lost 4 bases, with 14 bases between them. CDR3 length equals 14 residues. Looked up from germline, CDR1 is SGHVS and CDR2 is FQNEAQ.

V is TRBV6-5 and J is TRBJ1-4; tentatively, D is TRBD1 (6 bases). There are 15 residues in the CDR3. Trimming stripped 4 bases from V and 5 bases from J, with 14 bases between. The germline V gene encodes CDR1 MNHEY and CDR2 SVGAGI. The CDR3 here is CASSFGGQYNEKLFF. Written as DNA, the CDR3 is TGTGCCAGCAGTTTCGGCGGACAGTACAATGAAAAACTGTTTTTT.

The rearrangement uses TRBV7-2 and TRBJ2-1, with TRBD2 matching over 8 bases. Germline CDR1 and CDR2: SGHTA and FQGNSA. The CDR3 covers 15 residues. V lost 4 bases, J lost 7 bases, and 9 bases stayed unmatched. CDR3 residues: CASSSAGLAENEQFF. DNA of the CDR3: TGTGCCAGCAGCTCCGCCGGACTAGCAGAGAATGAGCAGTTCTTC.

This clonotype was detected only a few times. J is TRBJ2-1 and V is TRBV24-1; the D is unclear. The V end was cut by 4 bases, the J end by 6 bases, with 12 bases between. The CDR3 is made up of 14 amino acids. CDR1 and CDR2 (germline): KGHDR, SFDVKD. The CDR3 region is CATSDLLSSNEQFF. In DNA form, the CDR3 reads TGTGCCACCAGTGACTTACTAAGCTCCAATGAGCAGTTCTTC.

This clonotype has at least ten counts. The chain couples TRBV7-2 to TRBJ1-1; D is unresolved. The CDR3 extends over 14 amino acids. V was clipped by 1 base and J by 1 base, with 7 bases between them. The germline V gene encodes CDR1 SGHTA and CDR2 FQGNSA. As DNA, the CDR3 is TGTGCCAGCAGCTTAGGCGCCGAGAACACTGAAGCTTTCTTT. Protein: CASSLGAENTEAFF.

A few counts support this clonotype. The gene calls are TRBV5-1 and TRBJ2-7, with 10 bases identical to TRBD1. Per germline, CDR1 SGHRS and CDR2 YFSETQ. The J segment lost 4 bases and the V segment lost 4 bases, leaving 2 bases of the junction unmatched. The CDR3 runs 13 residues. This chain's CDR3 is CASSTGQGYEQYF. The CDR3 bases are TGCGCCAGCAGCACGGGACAGGGGTACGAGCAGTACTTC.

In this sample, this clonotype turned up many times. The chain combines TRBV4-1 with TRBJ2-1; tentatively, D is TRBD1 or TRBD2 (5 bases each). Germline CDR1 MGHRA, CDR2 YSYEKL. The length of the CDR3 is 13 residues. V lost 0 bases and J lost 10, with 10 bases in between. The CDR3, as DNA: TGCGCCAGCAGCCAAGATCCCTGGGGGGAGCAGTTCTTC. Its protein product is CASSQDPWGEQFF.

The chain joins TRBV24-1 to TRBJ2-1; D is ambiguous. The CDR3 consists of 12 residues. Trimming shortened V by 3 bases and J by 9 bases, and 8 bases separated the two germline ends. Per the germline V gene, CDR1 is KGHDR and CDR2 is SFDVKD. CDR3 residues: CATSDNDGEQFF. The CDR3 DNA follows: TGTGCCACCAGTGATAACGATGGTGAGCAGTTCTTC.